Following are 10 T cell receptor beta chains from one sample sequenced in a study of spatial heterogeneity in lung cancer. The time point is: blood at routine non-recurrence follow-up after resection. Sequencing covered unsorted whole RNA taken from tumor, nontumor lung or frozen PBMC. One entry per CDR3 protein, called by TCRdb with MiXCR from the 5' RACE reads. The table shows roughly 120,000 distinct CDR3 sequences, with 9.5% to 15% occurring only once. The specimen comprised PBMCs, sampled at follow-up. The receptors derive from a male donor with early-stage non-small cell lung cancer.

This clonotype was found many times. The V call is TRBV7-9, the J call TRBJ1-2; perhaps TRBD1 as D (5 bases). The germline CDR1 and CDR2 sequences are SEHNR and FQNEAQ (reference sequence). Trimming stripped 1 base from V and 7 bases from J, with 7 bases between. This CDR3 has 12 amino acids. CDR3 in amino acids: CASSLETGGYTF. Written as DNA, the CDR3 is TGTGCCAGCAGCTTAGAAACAGGTGGCTACACCTTC.

This clonotype was recorded a few times. The genes are TRBV6-2 or TRBV6-3 and TRBJ2-6; a weak D match, TRBD2 (5 bases). With 2 bases removed from V and 1 base from J, the gap between germline ends came to 21 bases. The CDR3 has 20 amino acids. CDR1 MNHEY and CDR2 SVGEGT come from the germline V gene. The CDR3 DNA is TGTGCCAGCAGTTACCGACCCGGGGAGCCAGGAGCGTCTGGGGCCAACGTCCTGACTTTC. This encodes CASSYRPGEPGASGANVLTF.

The gene calls are TRBV5-6 and TRBJ2-4; the D call may be TRBD1 or TRBD2 (5 bases each). V was clipped by 3 bases and J by 5 bases, with 12 bases between them. The CDR3 consists of 14 residues. Germline V gene data show CDR1 as SGHDT and CDR2 as YYEEEE. The CDR3 sequence is CASSSGTPENIQYF. The DNA for the CDR3 is TGTGCCAGCAGCTCCGGGACGCCCGAAAACATTCAGTACTTC.

The CDR3 bases are TGTGCCAGCAGCTCGGGACAGGGATTCGCGGACATTCAGTACTTC. Protein product: CASSSGQGFADIQYF. The V gene is TRBV7-9, the J gene TRBJ2-4; 9 positions match TRBD1. CDR3 length equals 15 residues. Germline lookup yields CDR1 SEHNR and CDR2 FQNEAQ (reference sequence). The V and J ends lost 4 bases and 8 bases, in that order; junction bases with no gene match: 9.

This clonotype was seen a handful of times. CDR3 in amino acids: CASNTGGWAEAFF. The CDR3 nucleotides read TGTGCCAGCAATACAGGGGGCTGGGCTGAAGCTTTCTTT. The chain uses TRBV6-1 and TRBJ1-1, with TRBD1 matching over 9 bases. The CDR3 is 13 residues long. Trimming cost V 7 bases and J 6 bases; bases outside gene matches: 6. Looked up from germline, CDR1 is MNHNS and CDR2 is SASEGT.

This clonotype occurred many times. The chain joins TRBV5-1 to TRBJ2-5; 7 bases are shared with TRBD2. The germline V gene encodes CDR1 SGHRS and CDR2 YFSETQ. Trimming removed 0 bases from V and 5 bases from J; junction bases left unmatched: 10. The CDR3 sequence is 16 residues long. CDR3: CASSLGSGGSQETQYF. CDR3 DNA: TGCGCCAGCAGCTTGGGTTCGGGAGGTTCCCAGGAGACCCAGTACTTC. Variable domain in full (rest from reference TRBV5-1 and TRBJ2-5): KAGVTQTPRYLIKTRGQQVTLSCSPISGHRSVSWYQQTPGQGLQFLFEYFSETQRNKGNFPGRFSGRQFSNSRSEMNVSTLELGDSALYLCASSLGSGGSQETQYFGPGTRLLVL.

This clonotype was seen ten or more times. This CDR3 is CASSLTMDGGELFF. CDR3 DNA sequence: TGTGCCAGCAGCTTAACGATGGATGGCGGGGAGCTGTTTTTT. The gene calls are TRBV7-3 and TRBJ2-2; D remains ambiguous. Germline CDR1 and CDR2: SGHTA and FQGTGA. The CDR3 has 14 amino acids. Trimming shortened V by 0 bases and J by 7 bases, and 9 bases separated the two germline ends.

In its sample, this clonotype was seen a few times. V and J are TRBV4-1 and TRBJ2-3, with a weak D call TRBD2 (6 bases). CDR1 and CDR2 (germline): MGHRA, YSYEKL. This CDR3 has 14 amino acids. V was trimmed by 1 base and J by 6 bases, leaving 11 bases between them. CDR3 residues: CASSQVGTGDTQYF. The CDR3 DNA reads as TGCGCCAGCAGCCAAGTCGGGACTGGGGATACGCAGTATTTT.

The chain couples TRBV20-1 to TRBJ2-5, with D unresolved. Germline V CDR1 and CDR2: DFQATT, SNEGSKA (reference sequence). This CDR3 region has 13 residues. Trimming cost V 1 base and J 5 bases, with 11 bases left between them. CDR3 region: CSARVARLETQYF. The CDR3 DNA reads TGCAGTGCTAGAGTGGCACGGCTCGAGACCCAGTACTTC.

V is TRBV5-1 and J is TRBJ1-1, with D perhaps matching TRBD1 (5 bases). This CDR3 has 15 residues. Germline V CDR1 and CDR2: SGHRS, YFSETQ. Trimming removed 7 bases at V and 3 bases at J, with 19 bases between. CDR3: CASSLSGTAYTEAFF. The CDR3 DNA reads TGCGCCAGCTCGTTGTCCGGGACGGCCTACACTGAAGCTTTCTTT.